Following are 16 T cell receptor beta chains from one sample sequenced in a study of identifying expanded T cells in peripheral blood. Libraries were prepared by immunoSEQ multiplex PCR; TCRdb keeps only in-frame clonotypes and omits some of them. Of approximately 80,000 clones listed, 70% to 90% are singletons. Sequencing was done on a sample of blood. These receptor sequences come from a person between 18 and 69 years old in good health.

The chain carries TRBV18 and TRBJ2-5; tentatively, D is TRBD1 (6 bases). In germline, CDR1 is KGHSH, CDR2 LQKENI. V dropped 4 bases and J dropped 0 bases, with 18 bases sitting between them. This CDR3 spans 17 amino acids. CDR3: CASSRLSGTQYQETQYF. The CDR3 bases are TGTGCCAGCTCACGACTTTCCGGGACACAGTACCAAGAGACCCAGTACTTC.

The V call is TRBV27, the J call TRBJ1-2, with 12 bases lining up with TRBD1. The CDR3 is made up of 14 amino acids. V shed 6 bases, J shed 8 bases, and the junction held 7 bases outside the gene matches. Germline V gene sequence: CDR1 MNHEY, CDR2 SMNVEV (reference sequence). CDR3 loop: CASSLGQGAGGYTF. CDR3 DNA: TGTGCCAGCAGCCTGGGACAGGGGGCGGGGGGCTACACCTTC.

The rearrangement links TRBV27 to TRBJ2-2; TRBD1 is a possible D gene (5 bases). Germline CDR1 reads MNHEY; CDR2 reads SMNVEV (reference sequence). The CDR3 runs to 16 residues. The V and J ends lost 0 bases and 5 bases respectively, with 13 bases between them. The CDR3 bases are TGTGCCAGCAGTTTATCGTGGCAGGGTGGGACCGGGGAGCTGTTTTTT. It codes for CASSLSWQGGTGELFF.

This chain uses TRBV11-2 with TRBJ1-2; no reliable D call. V was shortened by 5 bases and J by 2 bases, with 15 bases between the two germline ends. The CDR3 loop spans 15 amino acids. Germline CDR1 reads SGHAT; CDR2 reads FQNNGV. CDR3 DNA sequence: TGTGCCAGCAGCCCCCTCGACGGCAGGAACTATGGCTACACCTTC. Its translation is CASSPLDGRNYGYTF.

The chain employs TRBV29-1 and TRBJ2-1, with unresolved D. V lost 8 bases and J 0 bases, leaving 23 bases between the germline ends. This CDR3 spans 17 amino acids. From germline, CDR1 is SQVTM and CDR2 ANQGSEA. The CDR3 loop reads CSSLGPPRRVSYNEQFF. CDR3 coding DNA: TGCAGCTCCCTCGGCCCTCCTAGACGGGTCTCCTACAATGAGCAGTTCTTC.

The rearrangement joins TRBV5-1 to TRBJ1-2, with D possibly TRBD1 on 5 matching bases. With 4 bases removed from V and 8 bases from J, the gap between germline ends came to 21 bases. Germline values: CDR1 SGHRS, CDR2 YFSETQ. The CDR3 spans 15 residues. The CDR3 DNA reads as TGCGCCAGCAGCGAGGCCCCAGGGAGAAAGGGAGGCTACACCTTC. It encodes CASSEAPGRKGGYTF.

This chain links TRBV5-1 with TRBJ1-1; D may be TRBD1 (6 bases). The germline CDR1 and CDR2 sequences are SGHRS and YFSETQ. The V gene lost 5 bases and the J gene lost 4 bases, with 18 bases spanning the gap. There are 15 residues in the CDR3. This chain's CDR3 is CASSVFGGESTEAFF. The CDR3, as DNA: TGCGCCAGCAGTGTGTTTGGGGGCGAGTCCACTGAAGCTTTCTTT.

This clone was seen only a few times. The genes are TRBV28 and TRBJ2-7, with D hard to call. The germline V gene encodes CDR1 MDHEN and CDR2 SYDVKM. The CDR3 sequence is 12 residues long. V was shortened by 10 bases and J by 2 bases, with 12 bases between the two germline ends. This CDR3 reads CATSRRAYEQYF. CDR3 DNA: TGTGCCACCTCCCGTAGAGCCTACGAGCAGTACTTC.

The chain recombines TRBV11-1 with TRBJ2-1; TRBD2 is a possible D gene (6 bases). The CDR3 extends over 17 amino acids. Trimming cost V 5 bases and J 0 bases, with 17 bases left between them. Germline CDR1 is SGHAT and CDR2 is FQDESV (reference sequence). The CDR3 sequence: CASSPPLEGFSYNEQFF. In nucleotides, the CDR3 is TGTGCCAGCAGCCCCCCTTTGGAGGGGTTCTCCTACAATGAGCAGTTCTTC.

The CDR3 nucleotides read TGTGCCAGCAGTGAACAGGGGATTGGCAATGAGCAGTTCTTC. It translates to CASSEQGIGNEQFF. V gene TRBV6-4 combines with J gene TRBJ2-1, with 7 positions matching TRBD1. Germline CDR1 is MRHNA and CDR2 is SNTAGT. The CDR3 sequence is 14 residues long. V shed 3 bases and J 6 bases; nucleotides not matched to a gene: 5.

V gene TRBV11-2 combines with J gene TRBJ2-1, with a possible D match to TRBD2 (6 bases). Looked up from germline, CDR1 is SGHAT and CDR2 is FQNNGV. Trimming stripped 7 bases from V and 10 bases from J, with 20 bases between. The CDR3 contains 14 residues. The CDR3 protein is CASTKGLPGGEQFF. CDR3 in DNA: TGTGCCAGCACCAAGGGACTGCCTGGCGGGGAGCAGTTCTTC.

The chain links TRBV5-4 to TRBJ2-7, with D hard to call. The CDR3 runs 15 residues. CDR1 is SGHNT and CDR2 is YYREEE in the germline V gene (reference sequence). V shed 0 bases and J shed 3 bases, with 13 bases lying between them. CDR3 sequence: CASSLGQQADYEQYF. In DNA, the CDR3 is TGTGCCAGCAGCTTGGGTCAGCAGGCTGACTACGAGCAGTACTTC.

V gene TRBV27 combines with J gene TRBJ2-2; D possibly corresponds to TRBD2 (5 bases). V shed 3 bases and J shed 5 bases, with 13 bases lying between them. CDR1 and CDR2 from the germline V gene are MNHEY and SMNVEV (reference sequence). CDR3 length: 15 amino acids. Here the CDR3 DNA reads TGTGCCAGCAGTTTCTCGGGGATGGAAACCGGGGAGCTGTTTTTT. As protein: CASSFSGMETGELFF.

This clone has just one count. The CDR3 here is CASMPPGDYEQYF. Here the CDR3 DNA reads TGTGCCAGCATGCCCCCCGGGGACTACGAGCAGTACTTC. The chain couples TRBV6-5 to TRBJ2-7; weak D call: TRBD2 (5 bases). Trimming cost V 7 bases and J 3 bases, with 13 bases left between them. This CDR3 is built from 13 residues. Germline CDR1 is MNHEY and CDR2 is SVGAGI.

CDR3 nucleotides: TGTGCCAGCAGCCAAGGCGCTAGCGGGAGGAGGACCTACAATGAGCAGTTCTTC. Amino acids: CASSQGASGRRTYNEQFF. The chain has TRBV4-2 and TRBJ2-1; 11 bases are a match to TRBD2. With V trimmed by 1 base and J by 2 bases, 7 bases remained unmatched. The germline V gene has CDR1 LGHNA and CDR2 YNFKEQ. The CDR3 sequence is 18 residues long.

J is TRBJ2-5 and V is TRBV28; D gene uncertain. V gave up 2 bases and J gave up 3 bases, with 10 bases separating them. This CDR3 region has 14 residues. CDR1 and CDR2 from the germline V gene are MDHEN and SYDVKM. The DNA of the CDR3 is TGTGCCAGCAGTTTAGGTTTTAGGGAAGAGACCCAGTACTTC. This sequence encodes CASSLGFREETQYF.